Listed below are T cell receptor beta chains from one sample, sequenced in a study of CD8 T cells in Susac syndrome. TCRdb reprocessed the immunoSEQ multiplex PCR reads with MiXCR, giving one entry per CDR3 protein. The sample records about 240,000 distinct CDR3 sequences, about 96% being singletons. The sample consisted of CD4+ T cells from PBMCs. The receptor source for this set is a human donor with Susac syndrome. Each CDR3 is given with its conserved first and last residue. A D gene is named only where the DNA matches it firmly. Expanded clones get a size class; other rows say once, few or many, or leave the size out.

d_call: -; v_call: TRBV30; j_call: TRBJ2-3; clone_size: -; cdr3_aa: CAWTLQGPDTQYF; cdr3_nt: TGTGCCTGGACCCTACAGGGACCAGATACGCAGTATTTT
d_call: TRBD2; v_call: TRBV20-1; j_call: TRBJ2-1; clone_size: -; cdr3_aa: CSARRGLAATNEQFF; cdr3_nt: TGCAGTGCTAGACGGGGACTAGCGGCTACGAATGAGCAGTTCTTC
d_call: TRBD2; v_call: TRBV29-1; j_call: TRBJ2-5; clone_size: -; cdr3_aa: CSVVEGLAYRETQYF; cdr3_nt: TGCAGCGTTGTGGAAGGACTAGCGTACCGAGAGACCCAGTACTTC
d_call: TRBD2; v_call: TRBV6-6; j_call: TRBJ2-7; clone_size: -; cdr3_aa: CASSYGRDPYEQYF; cdr3_nt: TGTGCCAGCAGTTACGGGAGGGACCCTTACGAGCAGTACTTC
d_call: -; v_call: TRBV7-8; j_call: TRBJ1-2; clone_size: -; cdr3_aa: CASSSDPTLGYTF; cdr3_nt: TGTGCCAGCAGCTCAGACCCCACATTGGGCTACACCTTC
d_call: TRBD1; v_call: TRBV9; j_call: TRBJ2-1; clone_size: -; cdr3_aa: CASSDRDRQYNEQFF; cdr3_nt: TGTGCCAGCAGCGACCGGGACAGGCAGTACAATGAGCAGTTCTTC
d_call: -; v_call: TRBV5-1; j_call: TRBJ2-5; clone_size: -; cdr3_aa: CASSLWRKAQETQYF; cdr3_nt: TGCGCCAGCAGCTTGTGGAGAAAGGCTCAAGAGACCCAGTACTTC
d_call: -; v_call: TRBV30; j_call: TRBJ2-1; clone_size: -; cdr3_aa: CAWSLGLARGEQFF; cdr3_nt: TGTGCCTGGAGCCTTGGACTAGCCAGGGGGGAGCAGTTCTTC
d_call: -; v_call: TRBV20-1; j_call: TRBJ2-6; clone_size: -; cdr3_aa: CSARDVKGSNSGANVLTF; cdr3_nt: TGCAGTGCTAGAGACGTAAAGGGGTCGAACTCTGGGGCCAACGTCCTGACTTTC
d_call: -; v_call: TRBV7-2; j_call: TRBJ2-1; clone_size: -; cdr3_aa: CASSLWASPDNEQFF; cdr3_nt: TGTGCCAGCAGCTTATGGGCTAGTCCGGACAATGAGCAGTTCTTC
d_call: -; v_call: TRBV29-1; j_call: TRBJ2-3; clone_size: -; cdr3_aa: CSVEEGGPSTDTQYF; cdr3_nt: TGCAGCGTTGAAGAAGGGGGTCCTAGCACAGATACGCAGTATTTT
d_call: -; v_call: TRBV7-9; j_call: TRBJ1-2; clone_size: -; cdr3_aa: CASSLSRENYGYTF; cdr3_nt: TGTGCCAGCAGCTTATCCAGGGAGAACTATGGCTACACCTTC
d_call: TRBD1; v_call: TRBV14; j_call: TRBJ2-3; clone_size: -; cdr3_aa: CASSRGTARVADTQYF; cdr3_nt: TGTGCCAGCAGCCGTGGGACAGCCCGTGTCGCAGATACGCAGTATTTT
d_call: -; v_call: TRBV9; j_call: TRBJ2-1; clone_size: -; cdr3_aa: CASSAYSRVEQFF; cdr3_nt: TGTGCCAGCAGCGCCTATAGTCGGGTTGAGCAGTTCTTC
d_call: TRBD1; v_call: TRBV5-1; j_call: TRBJ1-2; clone_size: -; cdr3_aa: CASSLAPGQAYGYTF; cdr3_nt: TGCGCCAGCAGCTTGGCTCCCGGACAGGCCTATGGCTACACCTTC
d_call: TRBD2; v_call: TRBV24-1; j_call: TRBJ2-1; clone_size: -; cdr3_aa: CATSDSMTSGAYNEQFF; cdr3_nt: TGTGCCACCAGTGATTCGATGACTAGCGGAGCCTACAATGAGCAGTTCTTC
d_call: -; v_call: TRBV4-1; j_call: TRBJ1-4; clone_size: -; cdr3_aa: CASSQVRGRGNEKLFF; cdr3_nt: TGCGCCAGCAGCCAAGTCAGGGGCAGGGGTAATGAAAAACTGTTTTTT
d_call: -; v_call: TRBV28; j_call: TRBJ1-2; clone_size: -; cdr3_aa: CASSSPRRNRGYTF; cdr3_nt: TGTGCCAGCAGTTCCCCCCGACGAAATAGAGGCTACACCTTC
d_call: -; v_call: TRBV29-1; j_call: TRBJ2-7; clone_size: -; cdr3_aa: CSVASGTETYEQYF; cdr3_nt: TGCAGCGTGGCCTCCGGGACGGAGACCTACGAGCAGTACTTC
d_call: -; v_call: TRBV29-1; j_call: TRBJ1-2; clone_size: once; cdr3_aa: CSVESSYGYTF; cdr3_nt: TGCAGCGTTGAAAGCTCTTATGGCTACACCTTC
d_call: TRBD1; v_call: TRBV19; j_call: TRBJ1-2; clone_size: -; cdr3_aa: CASSPDRGFGYTF; cdr3_nt: TGTGCCAGTAGTCCCGACAGGGGGTTTGGCTACACCTTC
d_call: TRBD1; v_call: TRBV2; j_call: TRBJ2-6; clone_size: -; cdr3_aa: CASRDGQAGANVLTF; cdr3_nt: TGTGCCAGCAGGGATGGACAGGCTGGGGCCAACGTCCTGACTTTC
d_call: -; v_call: TRBV27; j_call: TRBJ2-6; clone_size: -; cdr3_aa: CASIRTAGPSGANVLTF; cdr3_nt: TGTGCCAGCATCCGGACAGCGGGCCCCTCTGGGGCCAACGTCCTGACTTTC
d_call: -; v_call: TRBV7-9; j_call: TRBJ2-1; clone_size: -; cdr3_aa: CASAVYEQFF; cdr3_nt: TGTGCCAGCGCGGTGTATGAGCAGTTCTTC
d_call: -; v_call: TRBV6-5; j_call: TRBJ1-5; clone_size: -; cdr3_aa: CASSYRGNQPQHF; cdr3_nt: TGTGCCAGCAGTTACAGAGGCAATCAGCCCCAGCATTTT
d_call: TRBD2; v_call: TRBV2; j_call: TRBJ2-5; clone_size: -; cdr3_aa: CASKLAGFETQYF; cdr3_nt: TGTGCCAGCAAACTAGCGGGATTTGAGACCCAGTACTTC
d_call: -; v_call: TRBV20-1; j_call: TRBJ2-7; clone_size: -; cdr3_aa: CSANDRTELSYEQYF; cdr3_nt: TGCAGTGCAAATGACCGGACTGAACTTTCCTACGAGCAGTACTTC
d_call: TRBD1; v_call: TRBV19; j_call: TRBJ1-5; clone_size: -; cdr3_aa: CASTDREGQPQHF; cdr3_nt: TGTGCCAGTACCGACAGGGAGGGTCAGCCCCAGCATTTT
d_call: -; v_call: TRBV21-1; j_call: TRBJ2-7; clone_size: -; cdr3_aa: CASSATSGRASYEQYF; cdr3_nt: TGTGCCAGCAGCGCCACTAGCGGGAGGGCCTCCTACGAGCAGTACTTC
d_call: -; v_call: TRBV7-9; j_call: TRBJ2-7; clone_size: few; cdr3_aa: CASSLAGEQYF; cdr3_nt: TGTGCCAGCAGCTTAGCGGGCGAGCAGTACTTC
d_call: TRBD2; v_call: TRBV29-1; j_call: TRBJ2-7; clone_size: once; cdr3_aa: CEGSVAGAIGFEQYF; cdr3_nt: TGCGAAGGGTCGGTAGCGGGGGCGATAGGTTTCGAGCAGTACTTC
d_call: -; v_call: TRBV24-1; j_call: TRBJ2-1; clone_size: -; cdr3_aa: CATRGGYNEQFF; cdr3_nt: TGTGCCACCAGAGGTGGGTACAATGAGCAGTTCTTC
d_call: -; v_call: TRBV9; j_call: TRBJ2-5; clone_size: few; cdr3_aa: CASSANPDNQETQYF; cdr3_nt: TGTGCCAGCAGCGCCAATCCGGACAACCAAGAGACCCAGTACTTC
d_call: -; v_call: TRBV5-6; j_call: TRBJ2-7; clone_size: -; cdr3_aa: CASSLRRSYEQYF; cdr3_nt: TGTGCCAGCAGCTTGCGGCGGAGCTACGAGCAGTACTTC
d_call: -; v_call: TRBV18; j_call: TRBJ2-7; clone_size: -; cdr3_aa: CASSSDSYEQYF; cdr3_nt: TGTGCCAGCTCATCGGACAGCTACGAGCAGTACTTC
d_call: TRBD2; v_call: TRBV15; j_call: TRBJ2-1; clone_size: -; cdr3_aa: CATRASGSGDEQFF; cdr3_nt: TGTGCCACCCGCGCTAGCGGGAGTGGGGATGAGCAGTTCTTC
d_call: -; v_call: TRBV6-5; j_call: TRBJ1-2; clone_size: -; cdr3_aa: CASSYSSPTYGYTF; cdr3_nt: TGTGCCAGCAGTTACTCGAGCCCGACCTATGGCTACACCTTC
d_call: -; v_call: TRBV6-5; j_call: TRBJ2-2; clone_size: -; cdr3_aa: CASSMTGSLAGELFF; cdr3_nt: TGTGCCAGCAGCATGACCGGGAGCCTGGCCGGGGAGCTGTTTTTT
d_call: TRBD1; v_call: TRBV7-9; j_call: TRBJ1-5; clone_size: -; cdr3_aa: CASSGRTGNQPQHF; cdr3_nt: TGTGCCAGCAGCGGACGGACAGGGAATCAGCCCCAGCATTTT
d_call: -; v_call: TRBV15; j_call: TRBJ2-5; clone_size: -; cdr3_aa: CATSGAKETQYF; cdr3_nt: TGTGCCACCAGCGGGGCCAAAGAGACCCAGTACTTC
d_call: -; v_call: TRBV5-1; j_call: TRBJ2-2; clone_size: -; cdr3_aa: CASSAQGTGELFF; cdr3_nt: TGCGCCAGCAGCGCTCAGGGCACCGGGGAGCTGTTTTTT
d_call: -; v_call: TRBV29-1; j_call: TRBJ1-2; clone_size: -; cdr3_aa: CSASQGPYGDYGYTF; cdr3_nt: TGCAGCGCTAGCCAGGGGCCATATGGAGACTATGGCTACACCTTC
d_call: -; v_call: TRBV12-3/TRBV12-4; j_call: TRBJ2-7; clone_size: -; cdr3_aa: CASSLGSPGPMEEQYF; cdr3_nt: TGTGCCAGCAGTTTAGGTAGTCCGGGCCCAATGGAAGAGCAGTACTTC
d_call: TRBD1; v_call: TRBV9; j_call: TRBJ1-1; clone_size: -; cdr3_aa: CASTPTDRGNTEAFF; cdr3_nt: TGTGCCAGCACCCCAACCGACAGGGGGAACACTGAAGCTTTCTTT
d_call: -; v_call: TRBV11-2; j_call: TRBJ2-3; clone_size: -; cdr3_aa: CASSPEPAGDTQYF; cdr3_nt: TGTGCCAGCAGCCCGGAACCAGCGGGAGATACGCAGTATTTT
d_call: -; v_call: TRBV14; j_call: TRBJ1-1; clone_size: once; cdr3_aa: CASSQGSLPRTEAFF; cdr3_nt: TGTGCCAGCAGCCAGGGGAGTTTGCCCCGAACTGAAGCTTTCTTT
d_call: -; v_call: TRBV12-3/TRBV12-4; j_call: TRBJ2-5; clone_size: -; cdr3_aa: CASRPQGIGTQYF; cdr3_nt: TGTGCCAGCAGGCCTCAGGGTATTGGGACCCAGTACTTC
d_call: -; v_call: TRBV11-2; j_call: TRBJ2-2; clone_size: -; cdr3_aa: CASSSRITGGELFF; cdr3_nt: TGTGCCAGCAGCTCCCGGATCACCGGCGGGGAGCTGTTTTTT
d_call: -; v_call: TRBV20-1; j_call: TRBJ1-4; clone_size: -; cdr3_aa: CSAGFSAGGEKLFF; cdr3_nt: TGCAGTGCTGGATTCTCAGCGGGGGGTGAAAAACTGTTTTTT
d_call: TRBD1; v_call: TRBV12-3/TRBV12-4; j_call: TRBJ2-5; clone_size: -; cdr3_aa: CASTTDRAETQYF; cdr3_nt: TGTGCCAGCACCACTGACAGGGCGGAGACCCAGTACTTC
d_call: TRBD2; v_call: TRBV30; j_call: TRBJ2-7; clone_size: -; cdr3_aa: CAWRELAGGPYEQYF; cdr3_nt: TGTGCCTGGCGCGAACTAGCGGGGGGGCCCTACGAGCAGTACTTC
d_call: TRBD1; v_call: TRBV7-7; j_call: TRBJ2-5; clone_size: -; cdr3_aa: CASSRGTGKETQYF; cdr3_nt: TGTGCTAGCAGCCGAGGGACAGGGAAAGAGACCCAGTACTTC
d_call: -; v_call: TRBV5-6; j_call: TRBJ2-6; clone_size: -; cdr3_aa: CASSLPLPSGANVLTF; cdr3_nt: TGTGCCAGCAGCTTGCCCCTCCCCTCTGGGGCCAACGTCCTGACTTTC
d_call: TRBD1; v_call: TRBV29-1; j_call: TRBJ2-7; clone_size: once; cdr3_aa: CSVETGGSYEQYF; cdr3_nt: TGCAGCGTTGAGACAGGGGGGTCCTACGAGCAGTACTTC
d_call: TRBD1; v_call: TRBV20-1; j_call: TRBJ2-7; clone_size: -; cdr3_aa: CSARDGGQGDSYEQYF; cdr3_nt: TGCAGTGCTAGAGATGGGGGACAGGGGGACTCCTACGAGCAGTACTTC
d_call: TRBD2; v_call: TRBV6-6; j_call: TRBJ2-1; clone_size: -; cdr3_aa: CASNGRADYEQFF; cdr3_nt: TGTGCCAGCAACGGGAGGGCTGACTATGAGCAGTTCTTC
d_call: -; v_call: TRBV29-1; j_call: TRBJ2-3; clone_size: -; cdr3_aa: CSVAVDTQYF; cdr3_nt: TGCAGCGTCGCGGTAGATACGCAGTATTTT
d_call: -; v_call: TRBV12-3/TRBV12-4; j_call: TRBJ2-5; clone_size: -; cdr3_aa: CASSFWGVEETQYF; cdr3_nt: TGTGCCAGCAGTTTCTGGGGGGTTGAGGAGACCCAGTACTTC